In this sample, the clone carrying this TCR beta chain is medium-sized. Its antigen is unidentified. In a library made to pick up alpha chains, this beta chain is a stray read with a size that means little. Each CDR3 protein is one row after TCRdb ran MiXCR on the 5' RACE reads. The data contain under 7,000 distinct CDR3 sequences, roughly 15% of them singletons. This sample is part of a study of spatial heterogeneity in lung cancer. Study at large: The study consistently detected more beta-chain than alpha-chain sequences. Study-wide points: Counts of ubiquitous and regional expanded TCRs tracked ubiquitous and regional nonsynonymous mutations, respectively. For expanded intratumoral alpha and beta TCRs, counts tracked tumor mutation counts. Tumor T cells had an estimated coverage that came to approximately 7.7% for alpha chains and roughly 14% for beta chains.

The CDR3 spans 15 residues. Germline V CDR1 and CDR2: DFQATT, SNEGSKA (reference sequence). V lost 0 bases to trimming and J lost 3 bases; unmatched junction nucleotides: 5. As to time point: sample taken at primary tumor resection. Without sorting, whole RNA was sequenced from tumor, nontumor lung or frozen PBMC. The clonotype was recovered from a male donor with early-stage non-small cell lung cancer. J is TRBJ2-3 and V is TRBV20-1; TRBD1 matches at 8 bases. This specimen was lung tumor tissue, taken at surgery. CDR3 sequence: CSARDGTGGTDTQYF. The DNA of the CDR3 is TGCAGTGCTAGAGATGGAACAGGGGGAACAGATACGCAGTATTTT.